The T cell receptor (beta chain) described here comes from a study of blood T cell repertoires in COVID-19. Only in-frame clones appear in the TCRdb table, and some are missing; sequencing was by immunoSEQ multiplex PCR. There are roughly 280,000 clones in the sample; under 95% occur only once, and about 3% lies in the top ten. The CDR3 has 14 amino acids. V gave up 2 bases and J gave up 7 bases, with 15 bases separating them. The germline CDR1 and CDR2 sequences are MNHEY and SMNVEV (reference sequence). This chain connects TRBV27 to TRBJ2-7, with a tentative D call TRBD2 (6 bases). The TCR was taken from a man aged 40-55 years who had been exposed to COVID-19. Source material: PBMCs or T cells enriched from blood (not recorded which). CDR3 in DNA: TGTGCCAGCAGTTTACGGGGGTCTGGGCTTGAGCAGTACTTC. Its translation is CASSLRGSGLEQYF.